This T cell receptor beta chain was sequenced during a study of metastatic and nonmetastatic thyroid tumors. About the research overall: Repertoire data that came from the blood and tumor or nodule tissue of malignant and benign thyroid patients were compared.

The CDR3 runs 19 residues. CDR1 is SGHTA and CDR2 is FQGNSA in the germline V gene. Treatment of any kind had been given to no patient before thyroid surgery. TCRdb reanalyzed the PCR reads via MiXCR. The sample shows 15,000 to 20,000 clones, roughly 33% of them seen only once. The sequenced sample consisted of adjacent normal tissue. The clonotype was recovered from a female donor with papillary thyroid cancer or a benign thyroid nodule (not recorded which). Some clones in this sample may be carry-over from other donors' samples. This rearrangement joins TRBV7-2 to TRBJ2-5, with 7 positions matching TRBD2. Near its end, the DNA agrees better with TRBJ2-1, so the J call may be wrong. The CDR3 nucleotides read TGTGCCAGCAGTTTATCAAAGTCGGGGGGTGGTAGCGGTTACAATGAGCAGTTCTTC. It encodes CASSLSKSGGGSGYNEQFF.